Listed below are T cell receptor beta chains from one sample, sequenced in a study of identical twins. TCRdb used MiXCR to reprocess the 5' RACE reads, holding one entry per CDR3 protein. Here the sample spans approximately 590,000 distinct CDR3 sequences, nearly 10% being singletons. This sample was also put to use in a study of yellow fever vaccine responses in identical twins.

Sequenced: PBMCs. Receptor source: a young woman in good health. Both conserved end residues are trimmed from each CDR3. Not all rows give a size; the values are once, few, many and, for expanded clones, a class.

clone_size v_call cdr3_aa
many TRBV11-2 ASSFSGTFTDTQY
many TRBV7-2 ASSLAPTGGSPGANVLT
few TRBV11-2 ASSPMGGTGAYEQY
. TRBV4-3 ASSRATDRGSYEQY
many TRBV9 ASSVGGGRDEQF
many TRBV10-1 ASTRGDGGETEAF
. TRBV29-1 SAEHYSDNYGYT
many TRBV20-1 SGQAGTGLYNEQF
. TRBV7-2 ASSPRLAGKSTDTQY
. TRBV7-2 ASSLAADRGRDTQY
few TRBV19 ASRPRLPSDNEQF
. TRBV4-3 ASSQEGGRGADTQY
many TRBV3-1 ASSQAWGSEQF
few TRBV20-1 SASVSGNPTDTQY
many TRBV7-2 ASSLEASRTDTQY
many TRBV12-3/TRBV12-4 ASSLRGVAQGYT